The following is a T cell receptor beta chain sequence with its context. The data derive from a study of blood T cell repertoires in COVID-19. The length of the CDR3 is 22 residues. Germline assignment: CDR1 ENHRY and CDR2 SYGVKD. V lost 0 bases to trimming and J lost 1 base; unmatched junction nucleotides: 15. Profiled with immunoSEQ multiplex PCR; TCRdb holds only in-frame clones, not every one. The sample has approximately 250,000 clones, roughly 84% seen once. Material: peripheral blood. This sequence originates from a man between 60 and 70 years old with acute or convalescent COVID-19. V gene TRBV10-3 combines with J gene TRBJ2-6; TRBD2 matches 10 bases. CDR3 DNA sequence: TGTGCCATCAGTGAGTCGTTGGGAAAAGCGGGAGGGCCTCAGTCTGGGGCCAACGTCCTGACTTTC. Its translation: CAISESLGKAGGPQSGANVLTF.